Shown below are 27 T cell receptor beta chains from a single sample sequenced in a study of blood T cell repertoires in COVID-19. The assay was immunoSEQ multiplex PCR, and TCRdb's table has in-frame clones only and misses some. The sample holds 90,000 or so clones, approximately 88% seen once. The sequenced sample was peripheral blood. The source is an older woman with COVID-19, enrolled during active disease.

This chain joins TRBV12-3 or TRBV12-4 and TRBJ1-1; D not resolved. The CDR3 loop spans 13 amino acids. V was cut by 3 bases and J by 6 bases, with 11 bases left in between. The CDR3 region has the DNA TGTGCCAGCAGTTTCATAGTTCGGGCTGAAGCTTTCTTT. Amino acid sequence: CASSFIVRAEAFF.

The V call is TRBV28, the J call TRBJ1-2; no definite D call. Deletions cut 8 bases from V and 4 bases from J, with 11 bases between. The germline V gene has CDR1 MDHEN and CDR2 SYDVKM. The CDR3 spans 12 residues. The CDR3 region has the DNA TGTGCCAGCCTGTACAGCTCCTATGGCTACACCTTC. Protein: CASLYSSYGYTF.

This clone has a single count. This chain links TRBV27 with TRBJ1-6; TRBD1 is a possible D gene (5 bases). This CDR3 is built from 16 residues. Germline CDR1 is MNHEY and CDR2 is SMNVEV (reference sequence). With 3 bases removed from V and 4 bases from J, the gap between germline ends came to 13 bases. For the CDR3, the DNA is TGTGCCAGCAGTTTCGAAGGGGCCCGGTATAATTCACCCCTCCACTTT. Encoded protein: CASSFEGARYNSPLHF.

V usage is TRBV19 and J usage is TRBJ1-1; 9 positions agree with TRBD1. Germline V CDR1 and CDR2: LNHDA, SQIVND (reference sequence). Trimming at V came to 6 bases and at J to 4 bases, leaving 9 bases not matched to a gene. The CDR3 length is 15 residues. CDR3 residues: CASSRGQGMSTEAFF. In DNA form, the CDR3 reads TGTGCCAGTAGCCGGGGACAGGGAATGAGCACTGAAGCTTTCTTT.

This clone appeared once. The J gene is TRBJ2-2, the V gene TRBV27, with TRBD2 matching 13 bases. The CDR3 loop spans 16 amino acids. With V trimmed by 3 bases and J by 7 bases, 5 bases remained unmatched. The germline V gene encodes CDR1 MNHEY and CDR2 SMNVEV (reference sequence). CDR3: CASSFATSGGGGELFF. DNA for the CDR3: TGTGCCAGCAGTTTCGCTACTAGCGGGGGGGGCGGGGAGCTGTTTTTT.

V gene TRBV5-1 combines with J gene TRBJ2-7; the match to TRBD2 covers 7 bases. V was pared by 0 bases and J by 2 bases, with 5 bases of the junction left unmatched. This CDR3 has 15 residues. The V gene's germline CDR1 is SGHRS and CDR2 YFSETQ. CDR3 loop: CASSLGLAATYEQYF. The CDR3, as DNA: TGCGCCAGCAGCTTGGGGCTAGCGGCTACCTACGAGCAGTACTTC.

J is TRBJ1-1 and V is TRBV6-5; D unresolved. The CDR3 covers 14 residues. CDR1 and CDR2 from the germline V gene are MNHEY and SVGAGI. The V gene lost 0 bases and the J gene lost 1 base, with 6 bases spanning the gap. This chain's CDR3 is CASSYSSKNTEAFF. The CDR3 DNA follows: TGTGCCAGCAGTTACTCGTCTAAGAACACTGAAGCTTTCTTT.

V gene TRBV6-5 combines with J gene TRBJ2-7; the match to TRBD2 covers 13 bases. J lost 6 bases, V lost 5 bases, and 7 bases had no gene match. Germline-derived CDR1 and CDR2 are MNHEY and SVGAGI. The CDR3 loop spans 15 amino acids. CDR3 in amino acids: CASSKPTSGGIEQYF. The CDR3 coding sequence is TGTGCCAGCAGTAAACCGACTAGCGGGGGGATCGAGCAGTACTTC.

This sequence joins TRBV2 and TRBJ2-4, with 11 bases aligning to TRBD2. Germline values: CDR1 SNHLY, CDR2 FYNNEI. Unmatched junction bases numbered 10, after V lost 3 bases and J lost 0 bases. CDR3 length: 19 amino acids. The CDR3 DNA is TGTGCCAGCAGTGAGGAGGTAGCGGGGGGGATACTAGCCAAAAACATTCAGTACTTC. It specifies CASSEEVAGGILAKNIQYF. The entire variable domain, with the rest obtained from reference TRBV2 and TRBJ2-4, is as follows: EPEVTQTPSHQVTQMGQEVILRCVPISNHLYFYWYRQILGQKVEFLVSFYNNEISEKSEIFDDQFSVERPDGSNFTLKIRSTKLEDSAMYFCASSEEVAGGILAKNIQYFGAGTRLSVL.

The genes are TRBV4-2 and TRBJ2-2; no definite D call. Germline V CDR1 and CDR2: LGHNA, YNFKEQ. This CDR3 region has 15 residues. The V and J ends lost 2 bases and 0 bases respectively, with 7 bases between them. The CDR3 DNA follows: TGTGCCAGCAGCCAAAGCCTTACGAACACCGGGGAGCTGTTTTTT. This encodes CASSQSLTNTGELFF.

This clone was observed a few times. The rearrangement uses TRBV18 and TRBJ1-1; 11 bases line up with TRBD1. V gave up 0 bases and J gave up 4 bases; unmatched junction bases: 1. The germline V gene has CDR1 KGHSH and CDR2 LQKENI. There are 15 residues in the CDR3. The CDR3 nucleotides read TGTGCCAGCTCACCACCGGGACAGGGGGGCACTGAAGCTTTCTTT. It encodes CASSPPGQGGTEAFF. The full variable domain, its missing parts supplied by reference TRBV18 and TRBJ1-1, is NAGVMQNPRHLVRRRGQEARLRCSPMKGHSHVYWYRQLPEEGLKFMVYLQKENIIDESGMPKERFSAEFPKEGPSILRIQQVVRGDSAAYFCASSPPGQGGTEAFFGQGTRLTVV.

The J gene is TRBJ2-6, the V gene TRBV6-1, with 8 bases that match TRBD2. Per germline, CDR1 MNHNS and CDR2 SASEGT. After removal of 4 bases from V and 3 bases from J, the junction contained 5 bases not matched to a gene. The CDR3 is 16 residues long. For the CDR3, the DNA is TGTGCCAGCAGTGTCGGGGGGGCAGGTGGGGCCAACGTCCTGACTTTC. Residues: CASSVGGAGGANVLTF.

The chain joins TRBV5-1 to TRBJ2-3; D remains ambiguous. Trimming took off 1 base at V and 1 base at J, with 7 bases between the two ends. The CDR3 totals 14 residues. Germline assignment: CDR1 SGHRS and CDR2 YFSETQ. CDR3 sequence reads: CASSLTVGTDTQYF. CDR3 in DNA: TGCGCCAGCAGCTTGACGGTGGGCACAGATACGCAGTATTTT.

The chain carries TRBV9 and TRBJ1-6; TRBD1 agrees at 8 bases. Germline CDR1 reads SGDLS; CDR2 reads YYNGEE. V lost 4 bases and J lost 6; bases outside the gene matches: 3. The CDR3 contains 14 residues. The CDR3: CASSSTGGNSPLHF. The CDR3 region has the DNA TGTGCCAGCAGCTCCACAGGGGGTAATTCACCCCTCCACTTT.

The table lists this clone with a few counts. The V gene is TRBV4-1, the J gene TRBJ2-3; 8 positions match TRBD1. The CDR3 has 13 amino acids. Trimming took 5 bases from V and 9 from J; bases not matched to a gene: 7. Germline lookup yields CDR1 MGHRA and CDR2 YSYEKL. For the CDR3, the DNA is TGCGCCAGCAGCGTAAATCAGGGGGCAACGCAGTATTTT. Protein sequence: CASSVNQGATQYF.

The V call is TRBV6-2 or TRBV6-3, the J call TRBJ2-4, with 8 bases matching TRBD2. The CDR3 has 13 residues. V dropped 4 bases and J dropped 8; count of bases not matched to a gene: 4. The V gene's germline CDR1 is MNHEY and CDR2 SVGEGT. CDR3 amino acids: CASSSGGGHIQYF. CDR3 nucleotide sequence: TGTGCCAGCAGTTCGGGCGGGGGGCACATTCAGTACTTC.

The rearrangement uses TRBV9 and TRBJ2-1, with 13 bases lining up with TRBD2. CDR3 length: 18 residues. V shed 3 bases and J 10 bases; nucleotides not matched to a gene: 16. Germline lookup yields CDR1 SGDLS and CDR2 YYNGEE. The CDR3 DNA sequence: TGTGCCAGCAGCGCGCGCCCCCACACTAGCGGGGGGGCCCAGGAGCAGTTCTTC. It codes for CASSARPHTSGGAQEQFF.

The V and J genes are TRBV10-1 and TRBJ2-3, with 8 positions matching TRBD2. The CDR3 has 16 residues. Germline CDR1 WNHNN, CDR2 SYGVQD (reference sequence). Germline trimming cut 3 bases from V and 6 bases from J; bases unmatched to any gene: 11. CDR3 nucleotides: TGCGCCAGCAGTGATCGAGCGGGGGCCTACAGGGATACGCAGTATTTT. This gives the protein CASSDRAGAYRDTQYF.

The genes are TRBV29-1 and TRBJ2-3; D is possibly TRBD1 (5 bases). V was shortened by 8 bases and J by 2 bases, with 11 bases between the two germline ends. The CDR3 extends over 12 amino acids. The germline CDR1 and CDR2 sequences are SQVTM and ANQGSEA. The CDR3: CSLRVDTDTQYF. The CDR3 DNA reads TGCAGCCTCAGGGTCGACACAGATACGCAGTATTTT.

This chain connects TRBV9 to TRBJ2-3; TRBD2 might be the D (6 bases). In germline, CDR1 is SGDLS, CDR2 YYNGEE. The CDR3 sequence is 15 residues long. Trimming cost V 0 bases and J 1 base, with 9 bases left between them. The CDR3 nucleotides read TGTGCCAGCAGCGTAGACTCGGGGGGCACAGATACGCAGTATTTT. The encoded protein is CASSVDSGGTDTQYF.

V gene TRBV5-1 combines with J gene TRBJ2-3; D gene unclear. Trimming took off 3 bases at V and 2 bases at J, with 7 bases between the two ends. CDR1 is SGHRS, CDR2 YFSETQ, per germline. There are 13 residues in the CDR3. CDR3: CASSSLFTDTQYF. For the CDR3, the DNA is TGCGCCAGCAGCTCCCTTTTCACAGATACGCAGTATTTT. The full variable domain, rest sourced from reference TRBV5-1 and TRBJ2-3, is KAGVTQTPRYLIKTRGQQVTLSCSPISGHRSVSWYQQTPGQGLQFLFEYFSETQRNKGNFPGRFSGRQFSNSRSEMNVSTLELGDSALYLCASSSLFTDTQYFGPGTRLTVL.

J is TRBJ2-7 and V is TRBV6-2 or TRBV6-3; D remains unclear. With 5 bases removed from V and 5 bases from J, the gap between germline ends came to 13 bases. Germline lookup yields CDR1 MNHEY and CDR2 SVGEGT. This CDR3 is built from 13 residues. As DNA, the CDR3 is TGTGCCAGCAGTCGGTCTGTTTCTAACGAGCAGTACTTC. Its translation: CASSRSVSNEQYF.

The chain uses TRBV10-1 and TRBJ2-2, with D tentatively TRBD1 (5 bases). Germline V gene lookup returns CDR1 WNHNN and CDR2 SYGVQD (reference sequence). The CDR3 extends over 14 amino acids. Trimming cost V 4 bases and J 0 bases, with 6 bases left between them. The CDR3 sequence: CASSAGPNTGELFF. In DNA form, the CDR3 reads TGCGCCAGCAGTGCAGGGCCGAACACCGGGGAGCTGTTTTTT.

The J gene is TRBJ1-5, the V gene TRBV28; TRBD1 matches at 8 bases. The V and J ends lost 6 bases and 1 base, in that order; junction bases with no gene match: 5. The CDR3 has 15 amino acids. CDR1 and CDR2 (germline): MDHEN, SYDVKM. The CDR3 is CASSADRASNQPQHF. The DNA of the CDR3 is TGTGCCAGCAGCGCGGACAGGGCCAGCAATCAGCCCCAGCATTTT.

This chain joins TRBV7-2 and TRBJ1-3; D is perhaps TRBD1 (5 bases). From germline, CDR1 is SGHTA and CDR2 FQGNSA. CDR3 length: 16 residues. Trimming removed 0 bases at V and 3 bases at J, with 12 bases between. CDR3 sequence reads: CASSLAGHGGGNTIYF. DNA for the CDR3: TGTGCCAGCAGCTTAGCCGGACACGGGGGTGGAAACACCATATATTTT.

The CDR3 bases are TGTGCCAGCTCTCTCGGGGGGCACACCGGGGAGCTGTTTTTT. Residues: CASSLGGHTGELFF. The rearrangement uses TRBV2 and TRBJ2-2, with D possibly matching TRBD2 (7 bases). V was shortened by 8 bases and J by 3 bases, with 13 bases between the two germline ends. There are 14 residues in the CDR3. From germline, CDR1 is SNHLY and CDR2 FYNNEI.

This chain links TRBV7-6 with TRBJ2-3, with 8 bases that match TRBD2. J was trimmed by 0 bases and V by 2 bases; bases with no gene match: 1. Germline V gives CDR1 SGHVS, CDR2 FNYEAQ. This CDR3 has 15 amino acids. The chain's CDR3 is CASSLQRGSTDTQYF. The CDR3, as DNA: TGTGCCAGCAGCTTACAGCGGGGGAGCACAGATACGCAGTATTTT.